The present TCR beta chain was sequenced within a study of identical twins. V shed 1 base and J 9 bases; nucleotides not matched to a gene: 6. The CDR3 spans 14 residues. Germline-derived CDR1 and CDR2 are DFQATT and SNEGSKA (reference sequence). Whole-study findings and limits: Memory repertoires showed no such pattern, whereas abundant cord blood beta clonotypes carried fewer insertions.

As to this clonotype: Its antigen is unidentified.

Unique molecular identifiers were present on the cDNA, which also gained a universal primer site by template switching. TCRdb redid the calling of the 5' RACE reads with MiXCR, one entry per CDR3 protein. Here the sample spans 350,000 to 600,000 distinct CDR3 sequences, 13% to 15% being singletons. This same sample was also taken into another study, of yellow fever vaccine responses in identical twins.

Material for sequencing was CD4+ T cells sorted from blood. This clonotype originated in a woman younger than 35 in good health. The chain joins TRBV20-1 to TRBJ2-1; 10 positions match TRBD2. The CDR3 sequence is CSARAAGGPREQFF. CDR3 coding DNA: TGCAGTGCTAGAGCAGCGGGAGGGCCTCGTGAGCAGTTCTTC.